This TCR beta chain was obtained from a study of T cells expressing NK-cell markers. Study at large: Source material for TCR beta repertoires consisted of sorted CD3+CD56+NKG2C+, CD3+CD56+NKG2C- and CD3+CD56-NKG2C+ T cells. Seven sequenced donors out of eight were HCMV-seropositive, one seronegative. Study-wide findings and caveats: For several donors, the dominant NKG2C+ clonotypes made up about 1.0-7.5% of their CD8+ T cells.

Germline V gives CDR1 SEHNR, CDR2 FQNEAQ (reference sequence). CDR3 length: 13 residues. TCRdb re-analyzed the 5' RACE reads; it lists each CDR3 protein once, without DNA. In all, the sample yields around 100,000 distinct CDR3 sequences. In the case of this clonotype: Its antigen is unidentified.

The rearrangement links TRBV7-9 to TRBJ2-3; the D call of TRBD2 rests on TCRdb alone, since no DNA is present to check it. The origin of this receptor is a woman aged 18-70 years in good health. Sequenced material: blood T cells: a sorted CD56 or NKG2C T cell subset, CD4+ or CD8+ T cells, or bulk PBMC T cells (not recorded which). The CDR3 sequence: CASSLDGEVRQYF.